The 6 T cell receptor beta chains given below trace back to one sample, sequenced in a study of spatial heterogeneity in lung cancer (dated by TCRdb to between 2018 and 2020). Per the publication, the time point label means: sample taken at primary tumor resection. Without any cell sorting, TCR sequencing was performed on whole RNA extracted either from tumor and nontumor lung tissue or from cryopreserved PBMC samples. The library was prepared using 5' RACE. For sequencing, a NextSeq 500 was employed. The raw public data were reprocessed by TCRdb itself: fastp quality trimming at Q25, MiXCR clonotype calling, in-frame beta chains only. Entries that share a CDR3 protein sequence are merged under the most common genes and DNA. Within this sample are some 85,000 distinct CDR3 sequences, with 15% to 25% of them counted one time only. The ten top clones hold less than 7.5% of the sample. This material consisted of PBMCs, taken at surgery. The receptor source for this set is a male donor with early-stage non-small cell lung cancer.

As concerns this clonotype: One base away lies a much larger clone, so this may be a sequencing read error. The gene calls are TRBV7-2 and TRBJ1-3, with 7 bases aligning to TRBD1. This CDR3 has 15 amino acids. Germline lookup yields CDR1 SGHTA and CDR2 FQGNSA. In nucleotides, the CDR3 is TGTGCCAGCAGCGCCTGGACAGGCTCTGGAAACTCCATATATTTT. Its translation: CASSAWTGSGNSIYF. The entire variable domain, with the rest obtained from reference TRBV7-2 and TRBJ1-3, is as follows: GAGVSQSPSNKVTEKGKDVELRCDPISGHTALYWYRQSLGQGLEFLIYFQGNSAPDKSGLPSDRFSAERTGGSVSTLTIQRTQQEDSAVYLCASSAWTGSGNSIYFGEGSWLTVV.

This clonotype has more than one count but fewer than ten. The chain combines TRBV21-1 with TRBJ2-1; the table's D call of TRBD2 was not tested on the DNA. TRBV21-1 is a known pseudogene. The CDR3 loop spans 17 amino acids. The CDR3 region has the DNA TGTGCCAGCAGCTCCCGACTAGCGGGAGACACCGGGAATGAGCAGTTCTTC. It yields the protein CASSSRLAGDTGNEQFF.

The chain carries TRBV29-1 and TRBJ1-5, with a weak D call TRBD1 (5 bases). This CDR3 spans 13 amino acids. Germline CDR1 SQVTM, CDR2 ANQGSEA. V lost 0 bases and J 5 bases, leaving 8 bases between the germline ends. The CDR3 coding sequence is TGCAGCGTTGAAGAGACGGGGGATCAGCCCCAGCATTTT. Its protein is CSVEETGDQPQHF.

This clonotype was recorded many times. This chain links TRBV27 with TRBJ1-5, with a tentative D call TRBD1 (5 bases). V was trimmed by 0 bases and J by 2 bases, leaving 8 bases between them. Germline V gene sequence: CDR1 MNHEY, CDR2 SMNVEV (reference sequence). The CDR3 runs 15 residues. CDR3: CASSLSGTGNQPQHF. Written as DNA, the CDR3 is TGTGCCAGCAGTTTATCTGGGACCGGCAATCAGCCCCAGCATTTT.

This clonotype was detected many times. The chain employs TRBV9 and TRBJ1-1; 7 nucleotides align to TRBD1. CDR1 is SGDLS and CDR2 is YYNGEE in the germline V gene. The length of the CDR3 is 14 residues. V shed 4 bases and J 3 bases; nucleotides not matched to a gene: 6. The CDR3 reads CASSPRQGYTEAFF. Here the CDR3 DNA reads TGTGCCAGCAGCCCGCGACAGGGCTACACTGAAGCTTTCTTT.

This clonotype was seen only a few times. The rearrangement uses TRBV14 and TRBJ1-6; TRBD1 matches at 9 bases. With V trimmed by 3 bases and J by 7 bases, 1 base remained unmatched. Germline V CDR1 and CDR2: SGHDN, FVKESK. CDR3 length: 14 amino acids. The CDR3, as DNA: TGTGCCAGCAGCCAGACAGGGGGGAATTCACCCCTCCACTTT. Its protein product is CASSQTGGNSPLHF.